This record covers a single T cell receptor beta chain. What it binds is not known. Caucasian individuals from Russia who were healthy and aged 6 to 90 acted as donors. The data were obtained in a study of blood T cells in healthy people across ages. Findings and limits, study-wide: In long-lived donors, naive CD4+ cell counts and diversity exceeded those of aged donors.

Primed by a sample-barcoded 5' primer and a J-beta primer mix, a second PCR proceeded for about 7 to 11 cycles. TCRdb analysed the 5' RACE reads with MiXCR anew, one entry per CDR3 protein. The sample consists of 1.4 million to 1.5 million distinct CDR3 sequences, approximately 38% of them appearing once. The receptor was isolated from a woman between 18 and 29 years old in good health. Sequencing was done on a sample of blood.

The CDR3 DNA follows: TGTGCCAGCAGCCAAGGTAGACTAGCGGGAGTCGAGCAGTACTTC. The encoded protein is CASSQGRLAGVEQYF. The chain joins TRBV4-2 to TRBJ2-7, with TRBD2 identical over 12 bases. Trimming removed 1 base from V and 6 bases from J; junction bases left unmatched: 4. The CDR3 is made up of 15 amino acids. Germline V gene lookup returns CDR1 LGHNA and CDR2 YNFKEQ.